This is a list of T cell receptor beta chains from one sample in a study of blood T cell repertoires in COVID-19. Libraries were prepared by immunoSEQ multiplex PCR; TCRdb keeps only in-frame clonotypes and omits some of them. The sample lists hundreds of thousands of clones, 85% to 90% seen once, with 0.2% to 0.3% in the top ten. Material: peripheral blood. Receptor source: a woman aged 18-35 years with acute or convalescent COVID-19. The CDR3 runs from the conserved cysteine through the conserved F or W. Fields, in order: J gene, V gene, clone size, CDR3 length, D gene, CDR3 protein, CDR3 DNA. The D gene is left open where the match is weak. Not all rows give a size; the values are once, few, many and, for expanded clones, a class.

j_call: TRBJ2-7; v_call: TRBV6-5; clone_size: NA; cdr3_length: 14; d_call: NA; cdr3_aa: CASIRDSWAYEQYF; cdr3_nt: TGTGCCAGCATCCGGGACTCGTGGGCCTACGAGCAGTACTTC
j_call: TRBJ2-1; v_call: TRBV15; clone_size: NA; cdr3_length: 14; d_call: TRBD1; cdr3_aa: CATVGQGFTNEQFF; cdr3_nt: TGTGCCACCGTGGGACAGGGATTTACGAATGAGCAGTTCTTC
j_call: TRBJ1-4; v_call: TRBV5-4; clone_size: NA; cdr3_length: 12; d_call: NA; cdr3_aa: CASSFQGEKLFF; cdr3_nt: TGTGCCAGCAGCTTTCAGGGTGAAAAACTGTTTTTT
j_call: TRBJ1-1; v_call: TRBV2; clone_size: NA; cdr3_length: 14; d_call: NA; cdr3_aa: CASTRGRENTEAFF; cdr3_nt: TGTGCCAGCACCAGAGGGCGGGAGAACACTGAAGCTTTCTTT
j_call: TRBJ1-1; v_call: TRBV5-1; clone_size: NA; cdr3_length: 13; d_call: NA; cdr3_aa: CASSLGQFTEAFF; cdr3_nt: TGCGCCAGCAGCTTGGGGCAGTTCACTGAAGCTTTCTTT
j_call: TRBJ2-1; v_call: TRBV14; clone_size: NA; cdr3_length: 17; d_call: NA; cdr3_aa: CASSQDRTGFSYNEQFF; cdr3_nt: TGTGCCAGCAGCCAAGATCGAACAGGGTTCTCCTACAATGAGCAGTTCTTC
j_call: TRBJ2-3; v_call: TRBV28; clone_size: NA; cdr3_length: 12; d_call: NA; cdr3_aa: CASRVGPDTQYF; cdr3_nt: TGTGCCAGCAGGGTTGGCCCAGATACGCAGTATTTT
j_call: TRBJ2-3; v_call: TRBV9; clone_size: NA; cdr3_length: 13; d_call: NA; cdr3_aa: CASGSGGTDTQYF; cdr3_nt: TGTGCCAGCGGATCGGGGGGCACAGATACGCAGTATTTT
j_call: TRBJ1-6; v_call: TRBV19; clone_size: NA; cdr3_length: 17; d_call: NA; cdr3_aa: CASSIDGQLLYNSPLHF; cdr3_nt: TGTGCCAGTAGTATAGATGGGCAACTTCTCTATAATTCACCCCTCCACTTT
j_call: TRBJ1-1; v_call: TRBV30; clone_size: NA; cdr3_length: 14; d_call: NA; cdr3_aa: CACYRGGSNTEAFF; cdr3_nt: TGTGCCTGTTACCGCGGGGGATCGAACACTGAAGCTTTCTTT
j_call: TRBJ1-1; v_call: TRBV7-9; clone_size: once; cdr3_length: 13; d_call: NA; cdr3_aa: CASSLGRSSEAFF; cdr3_nt: TGTGCCAGCAGCTTAGGGCGGAGCAGTGAAGCTTTCTTT
j_call: TRBJ1-1; v_call: TRBV6-5; clone_size: NA; cdr3_length: 15; d_call: NA; cdr3_aa: CASRAQWGEVTEAFF; cdr3_nt: TGTGCCAGCAGGGCGCAATGGGGGGAAGTCACTGAAGCTTTCTTT
j_call: TRBJ2-3; v_call: TRBV5-6; clone_size: NA; cdr3_length: 16; d_call: NA; cdr3_aa: CASSTATSKSTDTQYF; cdr3_nt: TGTGCCAGCAGCACCGCGACTAGTAAGTCCACAGATACGCAGTATTTT
j_call: TRBJ1-1; v_call: TRBV18; clone_size: NA; cdr3_length: 16; d_call: TRBD1; cdr3_aa: CASSLGQGAGQTEAFF; cdr3_nt: TGTGCCAGCTCACTGGGACAGGGGGCTGGTCAAACTGAAGCTTTCTTT
j_call: TRBJ2-6; v_call: TRBV5-1; clone_size: NA; cdr3_length: 16; d_call: TRBD1; cdr3_aa: CASSRGQSNGANVLTF; cdr3_nt: TGCGCCAGCAGCCGGGGACAGAGTAATGGGGCCAACGTCCTGACTTTC
j_call: TRBJ1-3; v_call: TRBV5-8; clone_size: NA; cdr3_length: 14; d_call: NA; cdr3_aa: CASSLIGTGNTIYF; cdr3_nt: TGTGCCAGCAGCTTGATCGGGACTGGAAACACCATATATTTT
j_call: TRBJ2-1; v_call: TRBV11-3; clone_size: NA; cdr3_length: 13; d_call: NA; cdr3_aa: CASSLGGWNEQFF; cdr3_nt: TGTGCCAGCAGCTTAGGAGGGTGGAATGAGCAGTTCTTC
j_call: TRBJ2-7; v_call: TRBV21-1; clone_size: NA; cdr3_length: 15; d_call: NA; cdr3_aa: CASSALSRGGDEQYF; cdr3_nt: TGTGCCAGCAGCGCCCTGTCGCGGGGGGGCGACGAGCAGTACTTC
j_call: TRBJ1-4; v_call: TRBV5-6; clone_size: NA; cdr3_length: 14; d_call: TRBD1; cdr3_aa: CASRPDRGNEKLFF; cdr3_nt: TGTGCCAGCAGGCCTGACAGGGGCAATGAAAAACTGTTTTTT
j_call: TRBJ2-1; v_call: TRBV4-2; clone_size: NA; cdr3_length: 16; d_call: TRBD1; cdr3_aa: CASSQDWDREGNEQFF; cdr3_nt: TGTGCCAGCAGCCAAGACTGGGACAGGGAGGGTAATGAGCAGTTCTTC
j_call: TRBJ2-6; v_call: TRBV7-9; clone_size: NA; cdr3_length: 17; d_call: TRBD1; cdr3_aa: CASSYWDSLSGANVLTF; cdr3_nt: TGTGCCAGCAGTTATTGGGACAGCCTCTCTGGGGCCAACGTCCTGACTTTC
j_call: TRBJ2-7; v_call: TRBV30; clone_size: few; cdr3_length: 17; d_call: TRBD2; cdr3_aa: CAWSTYRLAGSSYEQYF; cdr3_nt: TGTGCCTGGAGTACTTACCGACTAGCGGGGAGCTCCTACGAGCAGTACTTC
j_call: TRBJ2-3; v_call: TRBV14; clone_size: NA; cdr3_length: 14; d_call: NA; cdr3_aa: CASNNKKFTDTQYF; cdr3_nt: TGTGCCAGCAACAACAAGAAATTCACAGATACGCAGTATTTT
j_call: TRBJ1-3; v_call: TRBV14; clone_size: NA; cdr3_length: 13; d_call: TRBD1; cdr3_aa: CASSQSRGTGIYF; cdr3_nt: TGTGCCAGCAGCCAATCTCGGGGGACAGGGATATATTTT
j_call: TRBJ1-2; v_call: TRBV5-1; clone_size: NA; cdr3_length: 15; d_call: TRBD1; cdr3_aa: CASSSNPGQGEGYTF; cdr3_nt: TGCGCCAGCAGCTCAAACCCGGGACAGGGAGAAGGCTACACCTTC
j_call: TRBJ1-1; v_call: TRBV7-8; clone_size: NA; cdr3_length: 14; d_call: NA; cdr3_aa: CASSLFDRSTEAFF; cdr3_nt: TGTGCCAGCAGCTTATTCGACAGATCCACTGAAGCTTTCTTT
j_call: TRBJ2-2; v_call: TRBV19; clone_size: NA; cdr3_length: 16; d_call: TRBD1; cdr3_aa: CASSIWGQVHTGELFF; cdr3_nt: TGTGCCAGTAGTATATGGGGACAGGTGCACACCGGGGAGCTGTTTTTT
j_call: TRBJ1-1; v_call: TRBV30; clone_size: NA; cdr3_length: 11; d_call: NA; cdr3_aa: CARVLNTEAFF; cdr3_nt: TGTGCCCGAGTTTTGAACACTGAAGCTTTCTTT
j_call: TRBJ1-3; v_call: TRBV7-9; clone_size: few; cdr3_length: 15; d_call: TRBD1; cdr3_aa: CASSLGQHSGNTIYF; cdr3_nt: TGTGCCAGCAGCTTGGGACAGCACTCTGGAAACACCATATATTTT
j_call: TRBJ1-4; v_call: TRBV7-8; clone_size: NA; cdr3_length: 15; d_call: TRBD1; cdr3_aa: CASSVAGTGGEKLFF; cdr3_nt: TGTGCCAGCAGCGTGGCCGGGACAGGGGGTGAAAAACTGTTTTTT
j_call: TRBJ1-1; v_call: TRBV10-3; clone_size: NA; cdr3_length: 13; d_call: TRBD1; cdr3_aa: CAICPRGTTEAFF; cdr3_nt: TGTGCCATCTGTCCCAGGGGGACCACTGAAGCTTTCTTT
j_call: TRBJ1-3; v_call: TRBV7-9; clone_size: NA; cdr3_length: 16; d_call: NA; cdr3_aa: CASSLVGPGKGNTIYF; cdr3_nt: TGTGCCAGCAGCTTAGTCGGGCCCGGGAAGGGAAACACCATATATTTT
j_call: TRBJ2-1; v_call: TRBV5-1; clone_size: NA; cdr3_length: 16; d_call: NA; cdr3_aa: CASSLQVLRVYNEQFF; cdr3_nt: TGCGCCAGCAGCTTACAGGTTCTAAGGGTCTACAATGAGCAGTTCTTC
j_call: TRBJ1-2; v_call: TRBV7-9; clone_size: NA; cdr3_length: 18; d_call: TRBD1; cdr3_aa: CASPATDFRDRGGYGYTF; cdr3_nt: TGTGCCAGCCCCGCTACTGACTTCCGGGACAGGGGCGGCTATGGCTACACCTTC
j_call: TRBJ1-4; v_call: TRBV7-2; clone_size: once; cdr3_length: 15; d_call: TRBD1; cdr3_aa: CASSDQQGAGFKLFF; cdr3_nt: TGTGCCAGCAGCGACCAGCAGGGGGCTGGTTTTAAACTGTTTTTT
j_call: TRBJ1-1; v_call: TRBV19; clone_size: NA; cdr3_length: 13; d_call: NA; cdr3_aa: CAIRRQMNTEAFF; cdr3_nt: TGTGCCATTAGGCGGCAGATGAACACTGAAGCTTTCTTT
j_call: TRBJ1-3; v_call: TRBV5-1; clone_size: few; cdr3_length: 15; d_call: NA; cdr3_aa: CASSLGQVAGNTIYF; cdr3_nt: TGCGCCAGCAGCTTGGGACAAGTCGCTGGAAACACCATATATTTT
j_call: TRBJ1-1; v_call: TRBV28; clone_size: once; cdr3_length: 16; d_call: NA; cdr3_aa: CASSFWWGASDTEAFF; cdr3_nt: TGTGCCAGCAGTTTTTGGTGGGGCGCTTCGGACACTGAAGCTTTCTTT
j_call: TRBJ1-3; v_call: TRBV7-2; clone_size: few; cdr3_length: 16; d_call: TRBD1; cdr3_aa: CASHLPGQGTGNTIYF; cdr3_nt: TGTGCCAGCCACTTACCGGGACAGGGGACTGGAAACACCATATATTTT
j_call: TRBJ1-1; v_call: TRBV28; clone_size: once; cdr3_length: 16; d_call: TRBD1; cdr3_aa: CASRPAQTGGNTEAFF; cdr3_nt: TGTGCCAGCCGGCCCGCCCAGACAGGGGGGAACACTGAAGCTTTCTTT
j_call: TRBJ1-6; v_call: TRBV15; clone_size: NA; cdr3_length: 16; d_call: TRBD1; cdr3_aa: CATSRDPGQGNSPLHF; cdr3_nt: TGTGCCACCAGCAGAGATCCGGGACAGGGGAATTCACCCCTCCACTTT
j_call: TRBJ2-7; v_call: TRBV10-3; clone_size: NA; cdr3_length: 12; d_call: TRBD2; cdr3_aa: CAISVAGDEQYF; cdr3_nt: TGTGCCATCAGTGTAGCGGGGGACGAGCAGTACTTC
j_call: TRBJ2-3; v_call: TRBV9; clone_size: once; cdr3_length: 16; d_call: NA; cdr3_aa: CASSAPLQGPTDTQYF; cdr3_nt: TGTGCCAGCAGCGCCCCCCTTCAGGGGCCCACAGATACGCAGTATTTT
j_call: TRBJ1-2; v_call: TRBV28; clone_size: NA; cdr3_length: 13; d_call: TRBD1; cdr3_aa: CASRTGQEQGYTF; cdr3_nt: TGTGCCAGCAGGACAGGGCAGGAGCAAGGCTACACCTTC
j_call: TRBJ1-5; v_call: TRBV24-1; clone_size: NA; cdr3_length: 14; d_call: NA; cdr3_aa: CATSGAGDPQPQHF; cdr3_nt: TGTGCCACCAGTGGAGCAGGGGACCCTCAGCCCCAGCATTTT
j_call: TRBJ1-2; v_call: TRBV4-1; clone_size: NA; cdr3_length: 17; d_call: NA; cdr3_aa: CASSPPIFLNRDYGYTF; cdr3_nt: TGCGCCAGCAGCCCTCCTATCTTCCTAAACAGGGACTATGGCTACACCTTC
j_call: TRBJ1-1; v_call: TRBV7-8; clone_size: NA; cdr3_length: 14; d_call: NA; cdr3_aa: CASSFSSANTEAFF; cdr3_nt: TGTGCCAGCAGCTTTTCCAGTGCGAACACTGAAGCTTTCTTT
j_call: TRBJ1-1; v_call: TRBV10-3; clone_size: NA; cdr3_length: 13; d_call: TRBD1; cdr3_aa: CAFGTERGTEAFF; cdr3_nt: TGTGCCTTCGGGACAGAAAGGGGGACTGAAGCTTTCTTT
j_call: TRBJ2-1; v_call: TRBV5-1; clone_size: NA; cdr3_length: 16; d_call: NA; cdr3_aa: CASSLAGGLANNEQFF; cdr3_nt: TGCGCCAGCAGCTTGGCCGGCGGGCTGGCTAACAATGAGCAGTTCTTC
j_call: TRBJ1-2; v_call: TRBV5-1; clone_size: NA; cdr3_length: 14; d_call: NA; cdr3_aa: CASGSVRGYGGYTF; cdr3_nt: TGCGCCAGCGGGTCCGTCAGGGGCTACGGCGGCTACACCTTC
j_call: TRBJ1-4; v_call: TRBV19; clone_size: NA; cdr3_length: 14; d_call: NA; cdr3_aa: CATEANRDSEKLFF; cdr3_nt: TGTGCCACCGAAGCTAACAGGGATTCGGAAAAACTGTTTTTT
j_call: TRBJ1-1; v_call: TRBV12-3/TRBV12-4; clone_size: NA; cdr3_length: 13; d_call: NA; cdr3_aa: CASSLRGGAEAFF; cdr3_nt: TGTGCCAGCAGTTTGAGAGGGGGGGCTGAAGCTTTCTTT
j_call: TRBJ1-2; v_call: TRBV28; clone_size: NA; cdr3_length: 14; d_call: NA; cdr3_aa: CASSLTALSYGYTF; cdr3_nt: TGTGCCAGCAGTTTGACAGCCCTATCTTATGGCTACACCTTC
j_call: TRBJ1-2; v_call: TRBV7-7; clone_size: NA; cdr3_length: 11; d_call: NA; cdr3_aa: CASSCRLCYTF; cdr3_nt: TGTGCCAGCAGCTGCAGACTGTGTTACACCTTC
j_call: TRBJ1-5; v_call: TRBV11-2; clone_size: NA; cdr3_length: 15; d_call: TRBD1; cdr3_aa: CASSGGTGRYQPQHF; cdr3_nt: TGTGCCAGCAGCGGAGGGACAGGGAGGTATCAGCCCCAGCATTTT